The 27 T cell receptor beta chains presented below share a single source sample, sequenced in a study of CD8+ T cells in alopecia areata. As the sequencing template, cDNA was produced by extracting RNA and reverse transcribing it. Profiling relied on immunoSEQ multiplex PCR, and the TCRdb table lists in-frame clones only, not all of them. Of 70,000 or so clones listed, 55% to 75% are singletons. This specimen consisted of CD8+ T cells sorted from blood, obtained at week 0. These receptors were taken from a human donor with alopecia areata.

CDR3 sequence: CASSLVVGDNEQFF. The DNA for the CDR3 is TGTGCCAGCAGCTTAGTCGTTGGAGACAATGAGCAGTTCTTC. The chain couples TRBV7-9 to TRBJ2-1; no clear D. Germline CDR1 is SEHNR and CDR2 is FQNEAQ (reference sequence). CDR3 length: 14 amino acids. V was cut by 1 base and J by 5 bases, with 9 bases left in between.

The chain is built from TRBV7-2 and TRBJ2-3; unclear D gene. The CDR3 contains 12 residues. Trimming cost V 1 base and J 3 bases, with 2 bases left between them. Germline V lookup: CDR1 SGHTA, CDR2 FQGNSA. This CDR3 reads CASSLDTDTQYF. The DNA for the CDR3 is TGTGCCAGCAGCTTAGATACAGATACGCAGTATTTT.

The chain links TRBV29-1 to TRBJ2-7; a possible D gene is TRBD2 (7 bases). The V end lost 2 bases, the J end lost 5 bases, and 10 bases lay between the germline ends. CDR3 length: 12 amino acids. Germline CDR1 reads SQVTM; CDR2 reads ANQGSEA. The CDR3 is CSVEKGGNEQYF. In DNA, the CDR3 is TGCAGCGTTGAAAAGGGGGGGAACGAGCAGTACTTC.

The gene calls are TRBV4-1 and TRBJ2-7; D perhaps matches TRBD1 (5 bases). The germline V gene has CDR1 MGHRA and CDR2 YSYEKL. The CDR3 has 14 amino acids. V lost 2 bases, J lost 6 bases, and 14 bases lay in between. The CDR3 region has the DNA TGCGCCAGCAGCCAACTGCTCCAGGGTCGCGAGCAGTACTTC. This gives the protein CASSQLLQGREQYF.

This chain connects TRBV29-1 to TRBJ1-1; TRBD1 matches at 8 bases. CDR3 size: 10 residues. Trimming took 6 bases from V and 11 from J; bases not matched to a gene: 5. Germline-derived CDR1 and CDR2 are SQVTM and ANQGSEA. The CDR3, as DNA: TGCAGCGTCGGACAGGGCTGGGCTTTCTTT. Its translation is CSVGQGWAFF.

This chain uses TRBV5-1 with TRBJ2-2; 7 bases agree with TRBD2. CDR1 and CDR2 (germline): SGHRS, YFSETQ. The CDR3 totals 15 residues. J was trimmed by 6 bases and V by 6 bases; bases with no gene match: 11. The CDR3 DNA sequence: TGCGCCAGCAAAAGCGGAAGCGGGAAACCCGGGGAGCTGTTTTTT. Translation: CASKSGSGKPGELFF.

This sequence joins TRBV2 and TRBJ1-4; possibly TRBD1 for D (5 bases). CDR3 size: 17 residues. Germline assignment: CDR1 SNHLY and CDR2 FYNNEI. Trimming left V 1 base short and J 2 bases short, with 14 bases between. Written as DNA, the CDR3 is TGTGCCAGCAGTGAAGAAAGGGAGGGGCCGACTAATGAAAAACTGTTTTTT. Its translation: CASSEEREGPTNEKLFF.

The J gene is TRBJ1-2, the V gene TRBV5-1; 7 bases are shared with TRBD1. V shed 5 bases and J 6 bases; nucleotides not matched to a gene: 16. Germline CDR1 SGHRS, CDR2 YFSETQ. The CDR3 length is 16 residues. CDR3 loop: CASRSASGGGTDGYTF. The CDR3 bases are TGCGCCAGCAGAAGTGCTTCAGGGGGTGGAACGGATGGCTACACCTTC.

This clone was recorded a few times. The V call is TRBV5-4, the J call TRBJ2-1; D may match TRBD1 or TRBD2 (5 bases each). The CDR3 contains 15 residues. The ends were cut back, 2 bases at V and 4 bases at J, with 13 bases in the middle. The germline CDR1 and CDR2 sequences are SGHNT and YYREEE (reference sequence). CDR3 sequence (DNA): TGTGCCAGCAGCTTAAAGGGACGGAAGTACAATGAGCAGTTCTTC. Its protein is CASSLKGRKYNEQFF.

This clone showed up just a few times. The chain employs TRBV5-4 and TRBJ1-1, with 11 positions matching TRBD1. CDR1 and CDR2 from the germline V gene are SGHNT and YYREEE (reference sequence). Germline trimming cut 4 bases from V and 4 bases from J; bases unmatched to any gene: 6. The CDR3 is made up of 15 amino acids. As DNA, the CDR3 is TGTGCCAGCAGCCCACGGGGACAGGGGGTCACTGAAGCTTTCTTT. The encoded protein is CASSPRGQGVTEAFF.

This chain connects TRBV13 to TRBJ2-7; 11 positions agree with TRBD2. Germline V lookup: CDR1 PRHDT, CDR2 FYEKMQ (reference sequence). Trimming at V came to 5 bases and at J to 6 bases, leaving 12 bases not matched to a gene. The CDR3 loop spans 16 amino acids. The CDR3 bases are TGTGCCAGCAGCATCTTAGCGGGAGGGCCTGGAGCCGAGCAGTACTTC. Protein: CASSILAGGPGAEQYF.

This CDR3 reads CASSETGINSPLHF. CDR3 bases: TGTGCCAGCAGCGAGACAGGGATTAATTCACCCCTCCACTTT. The J gene is TRBJ1-6, the V gene TRBV9, with 7 positions matching TRBD1. CDR1 and CDR2 (germline): SGDLS, YYNGEE. CDR3 length: 14 amino acids. V shed 3 bases and J 6 bases; nucleotides not matched to a gene: 3.

This clone has more than one count but fewer than ten. The chain recombines TRBV7-2 with TRBJ2-7; TRBD1 matches 7 bases. The CDR3 loop spans 11 amino acids. J lost 3 bases, V lost 9 bases, and 2 bases had no gene match. The germline CDR1 and CDR2 sequences are SGHTA and FQGNSA. DNA for the CDR3: TGTGCCAGTCAGGGGGACTACGAGCAGTACTTC. Its translation is CASQGDYEQYF.

This clone was seen only a few times. The rearrangement links TRBV4-3 to TRBJ2-2; tentative D call: TRBD1 (6 bases). V lost 0 bases, J lost 5 bases, and 19 bases lay in between. Per germline, CDR1 LGHNA and CDR2 YSLEER. The length of the CDR3 is 18 residues. The CDR3 protein is CASSQEIPAGAQTGELFF. In DNA, the CDR3 is TGCGCCAGCAGCCAAGAGATCCCAGCAGGGGCGCAGACCGGGGAGCTGTTTTTT.

The chain joins TRBV13 to TRBJ2-5, with D possibly TRBD1 on 6 matching bases. The CDR3 consists of 13 residues. CDR1 is PRHDT and CDR2 is FYEKMQ in the germline V gene (reference sequence). Between the trimmed V and J ends, which lost 3 bases and 2 bases, there was a span of 7 bases. The CDR3 reads CASSLRGQETQYF. DNA for the CDR3: TGTGCCAGCAGCTTGAGGGGGCAAGAGACCCAGTACTTC.

This clone was observed a handful of times. A much more abundant neighbour one base away suggests this may be a read error. The rearrangement joins TRBV5-6 to TRBJ2-2, with TRBD2 as a possible D gene (7 bases). Trimming cost V 3 bases and J 6 bases, with 15 bases left between them. This CDR3 comprises 15 residues. Looked up from germline, CDR1 is SGHDT and CDR2 is YYEEEE. The DNA for the CDR3 is TGTGCCAGCAGCTCGGGGGCGGGAGAGGCCGGGGAGCTGTTTTTT. This codes for CASSSGAGEAGELFF.

The sample holds a few counts of this clone. The CDR3, as DNA: TGTGCCAGCAGCCCCCAGGAGGGCGCTAACTATGGCTACACCTTC. Encoded protein: CASSPQEGANYGYTF. The chain has TRBV7-9 and TRBJ1-2; D gene unclear. CDR3 size: 15 residues. Trimming removed 5 bases from V and 0 bases from J, with 13 bases in between. Per the germline V gene, CDR1 is SEHNR and CDR2 is FQNEAQ (reference sequence).

The chain links TRBV29-1 to TRBJ1-1, with D tentatively TRBD1 (6 bases). CDR1 and CDR2 from the germline V gene are SQVTM and ANQGSEA. With 6 bases removed from V and 6 bases from J, the gap between germline ends came to 14 bases. CDR3 length: 12 amino acids. CDR3 sequence (DNA): TGCAGCGTCCCGGGGGGGGCTGCTGAAGCTTTCTTT. Encoded protein: CSVPGGAAEAFF.

The rearrangement uses TRBV4-3 and TRBJ2-7, with D possibly TRBD2 on 6 matching bases. From germline, CDR1 is LGHNA and CDR2 YSLEER. The V and J ends lost 0 bases and 1 base respectively, with 13 bases between them. CDR3 length: 16 amino acids. DNA for the CDR3: TGCGCCAGCAGCCAAGAACTCCCGGGGGAGTCCTACGAGCAGTACTTC. Its translation is CASSQELPGESYEQYF.

The J gene is TRBJ2-7, the V gene TRBV7-6, with D unclear. Germline-derived CDR1 and CDR2 are SGHVS and FNYEAQ. Trimming pared 6 bases from V and 6 bases from J, leaving 12 bases between. The CDR3 covers 12 residues. CDR3: CASSDVTGEQYF. In DNA form, the CDR3 reads TGTGCCAGCAGTGACGTTACTGGCGAGCAGTACTTC.

This clone was found once. The genes are TRBV29-1 and TRBJ2-2, with 7 positions matching TRBD2. The germline CDR1 and CDR2 sequences are SQVTM and ANQGSEA. This CDR3 is 13 amino acids long. V shed 5 bases and J 0 bases; nucleotides not matched to a gene: 0. CDR3 loop: CSVRGANTGELFF. The CDR3, as DNA: TGCAGCGTTCGGGGGGCGAACACCGGGGAGCTGTTTTTT.

This chain connects TRBV6-5 to TRBJ1-1; a possible D gene is TRBD1 (6 bases). Deletions cut 3 bases from V and 4 bases from J, with 15 bases between. The CDR3 runs 15 residues. Germline CDR1 is MNHEY and CDR2 is SVGAGI. The CDR3 sequence: CASSYQGPSGTEAFF. The CDR3, as DNA: TGTGCCAGCAGTTATCAGGGGCCCTCGGGCACTGAAGCTTTCTTT.

The chain is built from TRBV4-1 and TRBJ1-2; a weak D match, TRBD1 (6 bases). V was pared by 0 bases and J by 3 bases, with 17 bases between. Germline V gene data show CDR1 as MGHRA and CDR2 as YSYEKL. This CDR3 has 17 amino acids. CDR3 in amino acids: CASSQERSTGRYYGYTF. CDR3 bases: TGCGCCAGCAGCCAAGAGAGATCTACAGGGAGGTACTATGGCTACACCTTC.

The chain recombines TRBV28 with TRBJ2-1; 12 bases map to TRBD2. Trimming cost V 5 bases and J 8 bases; bases outside gene matches: 16. Germline V gene lookup returns CDR1 MDHEN and CDR2 SYDVKM. This CDR3 is built from 18 residues. DNA for the CDR3: TGTGCCAGCAGTCAACCTCACGATTCTAGCGGGAGGGTCTATGAGCAGTTCTTC. Its translation: CASSQPHDSSGRVYEQFF. Full variable domain (missing parts from reference TRBV28 and TRBJ2-1): DVKVTQSSRYLVKRTGEKVFLECVQDMDHENMFWYRQDPGLGLRLIYFSYDVKMKEKGDIPEGYSVSREKKERFSLILESASTNQTSMYLCASSQPHDSSGRVYEQFFGPGTRLTVL.

This chain uses TRBV7-9 with TRBJ2-3; TRBD2 might be the D (6 bases). V lost 5 bases to trimming and J lost 0 bases, with 15 bases between them. The CDR3 is 16 amino acids. Per germline, CDR1 SEHNR and CDR2 FQNEAQ (reference sequence). The CDR3 sequence: CASSPVAGSSTDTQYF. The DNA for the CDR3 is TGTGCCAGCAGCCCCGTGGCGGGATCTAGCACAGATACGCAGTATTTT.

V gene TRBV5-1 combines with J gene TRBJ1-6, with unresolved D. This CDR3 spans 15 amino acids. In germline, CDR1 is SGHRS, CDR2 YFSETQ. Trimming took off 6 bases at V and 3 bases at J, with 13 bases between the two ends. CDR3 amino acids: CASKEASVYNSPLHF. CDR3 in DNA: TGCGCCAGCAAAGAGGCGTCAGTCTATAATTCACCCCTCCACTTT.

This clone was seen repeatedly, ten times or more. The V and J genes are TRBV7-2 and TRBJ2-6; D call uncertain. This CDR3 has 14 amino acids. V lost 3 bases and J lost 0, with 3 bases in between. Per the germline V gene, CDR1 is SGHTA and CDR2 is FQGNSA. CDR3 in amino acids: CASSFDSGANVLTF. The CDR3 coding sequence is TGTGCCAGCAGCTTCGACTCTGGGGCCAACGTCCTGACTTTC.